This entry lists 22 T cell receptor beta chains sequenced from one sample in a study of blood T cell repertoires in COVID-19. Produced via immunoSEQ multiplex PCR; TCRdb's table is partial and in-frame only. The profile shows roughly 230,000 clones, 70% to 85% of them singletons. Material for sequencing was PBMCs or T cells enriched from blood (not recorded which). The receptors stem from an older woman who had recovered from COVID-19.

CDR3 loop: CASSLPDRGNGANVLTF. The CDR3 coding sequence is TGTGCCAGTAGTCTCCCGGACAGGGGGAACGGGGCCAACGTCCTGACTTTC. V and J are TRBV19 and TRBJ2-6; TRBD1 agrees at 10 bases. Germline CDR1 is LNHDA and CDR2 is SQIVND (reference sequence). CDR3 length equals 17 residues. J lost 4 bases, V lost 5 bases, and 8 bases had no gene match.

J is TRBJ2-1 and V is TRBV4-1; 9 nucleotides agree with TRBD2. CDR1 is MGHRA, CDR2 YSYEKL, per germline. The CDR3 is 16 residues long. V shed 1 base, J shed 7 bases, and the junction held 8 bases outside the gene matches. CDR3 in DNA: TGCGCCAGCAGCCAAGGCCCAGCGGGAGGTGGAAATGAGCAGTTCTTC. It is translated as CASSQGPAGGGNEQFF.

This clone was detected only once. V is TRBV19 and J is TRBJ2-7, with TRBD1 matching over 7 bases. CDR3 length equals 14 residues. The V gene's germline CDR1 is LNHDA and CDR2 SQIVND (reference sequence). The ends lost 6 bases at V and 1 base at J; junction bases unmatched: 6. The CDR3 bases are TGTGCCAGTAGCCCCCGGGACAGTTCCTACGAGCAGTACTTC. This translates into CASSPRDSSYEQYF.

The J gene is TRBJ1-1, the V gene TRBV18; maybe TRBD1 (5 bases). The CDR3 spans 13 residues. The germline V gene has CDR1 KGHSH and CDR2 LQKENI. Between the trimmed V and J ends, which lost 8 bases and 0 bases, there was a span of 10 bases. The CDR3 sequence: CASQGNMNTEAFF. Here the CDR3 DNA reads TGTGCCAGCCAGGGAAACATGAACACTGAAGCTTTCTTT.

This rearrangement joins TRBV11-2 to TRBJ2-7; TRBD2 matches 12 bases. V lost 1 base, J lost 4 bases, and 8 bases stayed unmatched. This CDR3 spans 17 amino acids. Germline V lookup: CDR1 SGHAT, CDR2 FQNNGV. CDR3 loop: CASSLVIPSGGAYEQYF. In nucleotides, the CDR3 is TGTGCCAGCAGCTTAGTTATACCTAGCGGGGGGGCTTACGAGCAGTACTTC.

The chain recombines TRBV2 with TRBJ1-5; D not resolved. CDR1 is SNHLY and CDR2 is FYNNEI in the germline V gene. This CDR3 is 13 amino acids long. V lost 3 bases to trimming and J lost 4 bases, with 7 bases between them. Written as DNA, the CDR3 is TGTGCCAGCAGTGAGTTTCGGAATCAGCCCCAGCATTTT. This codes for CASSEFRNQPQHF.

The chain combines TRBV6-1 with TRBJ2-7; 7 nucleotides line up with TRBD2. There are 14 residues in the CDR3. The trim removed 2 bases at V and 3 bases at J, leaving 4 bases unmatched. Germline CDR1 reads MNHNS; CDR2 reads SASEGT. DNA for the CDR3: TGTGCCAGCAGTGAATGGGGGGGGGACTACGAGCAGTACTTC. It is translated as CASSEWGGDYEQYF.

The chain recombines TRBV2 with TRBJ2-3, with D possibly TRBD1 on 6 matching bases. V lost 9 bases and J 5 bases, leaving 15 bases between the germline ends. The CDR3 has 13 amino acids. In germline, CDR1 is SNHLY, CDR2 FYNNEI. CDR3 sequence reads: CASGVRGIDTQYF. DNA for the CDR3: TGTGCCAGTGGAGTCAGGGGCATAGATACGCAGTATTTT.

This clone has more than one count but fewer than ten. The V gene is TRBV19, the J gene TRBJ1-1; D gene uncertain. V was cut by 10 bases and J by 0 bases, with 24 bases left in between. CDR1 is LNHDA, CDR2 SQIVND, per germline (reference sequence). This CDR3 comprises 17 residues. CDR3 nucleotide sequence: TGTGCCACCTCCATAGGAGACGGAGTGACCATGAACACTGAAGCTTTCTTT. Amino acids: CATSIGDGVTMNTEAFF.

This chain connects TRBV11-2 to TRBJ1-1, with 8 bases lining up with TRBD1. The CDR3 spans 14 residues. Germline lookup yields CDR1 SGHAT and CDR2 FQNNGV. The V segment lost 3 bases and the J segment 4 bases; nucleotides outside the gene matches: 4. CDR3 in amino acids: CASSFSTGGTEAFF. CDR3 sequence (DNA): TGTGCCAGCAGCTTCTCCACAGGGGGCACTGAAGCTTTCTTT.

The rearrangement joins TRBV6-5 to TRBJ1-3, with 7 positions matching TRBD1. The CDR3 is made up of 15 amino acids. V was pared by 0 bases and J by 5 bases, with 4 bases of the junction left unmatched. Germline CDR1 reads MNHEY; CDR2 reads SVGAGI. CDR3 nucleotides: TGTGCCAGCAGTTACTCGATACAGGGGCGAAACACCATATATTTT. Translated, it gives CASSYSIQGRNTIYF.

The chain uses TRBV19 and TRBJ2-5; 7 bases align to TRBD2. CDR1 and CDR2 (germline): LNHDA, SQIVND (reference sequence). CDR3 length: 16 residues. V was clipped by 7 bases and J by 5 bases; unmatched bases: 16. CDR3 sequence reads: CASTPTRGGPAETQYF. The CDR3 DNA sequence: TGTGCCAGTACTCCCACGAGGGGAGGGCCAGCGGAGACCCAGTACTTC.

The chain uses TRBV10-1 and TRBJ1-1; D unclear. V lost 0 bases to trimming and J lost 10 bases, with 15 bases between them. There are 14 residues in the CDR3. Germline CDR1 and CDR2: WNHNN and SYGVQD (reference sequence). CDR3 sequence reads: CASSESRLQLSAFF. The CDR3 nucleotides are TGCGCCAGCAGTGAGTCTAGACTCCAACTGTCAGCTTTCTTT.

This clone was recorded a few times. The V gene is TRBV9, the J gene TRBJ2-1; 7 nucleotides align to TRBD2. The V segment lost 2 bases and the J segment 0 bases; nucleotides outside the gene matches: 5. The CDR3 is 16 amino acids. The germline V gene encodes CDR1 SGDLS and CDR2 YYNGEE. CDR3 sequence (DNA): TGTGCCAGCAGCGTCCCCTGGACTAGCTCCTACAATGAGCAGTTCTTC. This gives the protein CASSVPWTSSYNEQFF.

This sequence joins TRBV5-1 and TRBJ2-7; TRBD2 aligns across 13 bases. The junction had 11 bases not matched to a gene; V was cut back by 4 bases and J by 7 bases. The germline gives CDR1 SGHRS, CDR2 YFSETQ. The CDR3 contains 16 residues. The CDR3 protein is CASSAGTSGDPFEQYF. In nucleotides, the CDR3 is TGCGCCAGCAGCGCCGGGACTAGCGGGGACCCTTTTGAGCAGTACTTC.

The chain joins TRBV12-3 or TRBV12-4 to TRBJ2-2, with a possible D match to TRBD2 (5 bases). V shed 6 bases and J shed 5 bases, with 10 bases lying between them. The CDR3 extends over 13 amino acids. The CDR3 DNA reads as TGTGCCAGCAGAAGATCGGGAACCGGGGAGCTGTTTTTT. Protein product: CASRRSGTGELFF.

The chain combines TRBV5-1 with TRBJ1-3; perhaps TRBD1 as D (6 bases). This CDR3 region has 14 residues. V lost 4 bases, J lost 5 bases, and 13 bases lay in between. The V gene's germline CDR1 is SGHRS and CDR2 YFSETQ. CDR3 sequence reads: CASSTGQNRNTIYF. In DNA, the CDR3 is TGCGCCAGCAGCACGGGACAAAATAGAAACACCATATATTTT.

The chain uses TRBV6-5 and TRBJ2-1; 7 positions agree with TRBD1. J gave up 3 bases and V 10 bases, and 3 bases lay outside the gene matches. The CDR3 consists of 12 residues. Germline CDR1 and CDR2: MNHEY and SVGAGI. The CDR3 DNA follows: TGTGCCACCGGGACAGTCTACAATGAGCAGTTCTTC. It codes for CATGTVYNEQFF.

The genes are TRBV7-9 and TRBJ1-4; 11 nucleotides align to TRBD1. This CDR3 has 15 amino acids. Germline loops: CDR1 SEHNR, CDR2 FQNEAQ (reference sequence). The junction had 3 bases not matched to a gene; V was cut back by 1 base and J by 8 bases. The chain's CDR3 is CASSLDRDRGEKLFF. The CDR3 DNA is TGTGCCAGCAGCTTAGACCGGGACAGGGGGGAAAAACTGTTTTTT.

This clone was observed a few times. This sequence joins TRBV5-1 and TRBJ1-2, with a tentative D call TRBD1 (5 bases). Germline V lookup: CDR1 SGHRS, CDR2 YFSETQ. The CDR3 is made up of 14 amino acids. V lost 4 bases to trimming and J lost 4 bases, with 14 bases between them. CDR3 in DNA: TGCGCCAGCAGCCCGTCCGGGGGTCCCTATGGCTACACCTTC. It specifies CASSPSGGPYGYTF.

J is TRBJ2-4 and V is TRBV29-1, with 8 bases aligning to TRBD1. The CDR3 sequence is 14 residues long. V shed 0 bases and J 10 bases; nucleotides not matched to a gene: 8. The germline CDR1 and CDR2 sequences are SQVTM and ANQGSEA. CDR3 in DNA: TGCAGCGTTGAAGATCCCCGGGACAGGAAAATTCAGTACTTC. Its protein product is CSVEDPRDRKIQYF.

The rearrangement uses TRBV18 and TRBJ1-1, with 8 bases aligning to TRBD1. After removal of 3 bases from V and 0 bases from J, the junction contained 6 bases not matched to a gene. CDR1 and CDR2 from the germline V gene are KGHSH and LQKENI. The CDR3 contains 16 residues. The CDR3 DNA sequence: TGTGCCAGCTCACCGAGGACAGGGACCATGAACACTGAAGCTTTCTTT. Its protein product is CASSPRTGTMNTEAFF.